This entry features one T cell receptor (beta chain) sequence. Its matching antigen is unknown. The data stem from a study of T cell responses to AZD1222 COVID-19 vaccine. Repertoires were generated with immunoSEQ multiplex PCR, while TCRdb's copy carries only in-frame clones and drops some. The repertoire holds some 120,000 clones, with around nine tenths as singletons. Germline V CDR1 and CDR2: SGHTS, YDEGEE. The germline V and J ends were trimmed by 1 base and 4 bases, with 11 bases remaining between them. CDR3 size: 15 residues. Regarding the study as a whole: Spike-specific TCR repertoires showed rising breadth and depth after two AZD1222 doses.

This receptor was identified in an adult in good health. This chain joins TRBV5-8 and TRBJ1-4; a weak D match, TRBD1 (5 bases). Specimen: peripheral blood, collected on day 0 of AZD1222 vaccination. Here the CDR3 DNA reads TGTGCCAGCAGCTTGCAGACAGCTGTTAATGAAAAACTGTTTTTT. It codes for CASSLQTAVNEKLFF.